This section outlines one T cell receptor beta chain sequence together with its context. Its antigen remains unidentified. The sample is drawn from a study of cytomegalovirus exposure and HLA in healthy donors. The primer mix had 60 Vbeta and 13 Jbeta primers. Assay: immunoSEQ multiplex PCR; the TCRdb copy retains only in-frame clones and omits some. The sample lists 180,000 or so clones, 80% to 90% occurring once. General study results and limits: The classifier reportedly diagnosed cytomegalovirus status with high specificity and sensitivity. Among donors in an Asian-associated ancestry cluster, a later analysis reportedly found fewer N-insertions than the roughly 670-donor mean.

Losses at the gene ends were 1 base for V and 2 bases for J; bases not matched to a gene: 11. The CDR3 consists of 18 residues. Germline V gives CDR1 SEHNR, CDR2 FQNEAQ (reference sequence). J is TRBJ1-5 and V is TRBV7-9; 7 positions match TRBD1. This clonotype originated in a young man in good health and CMV-seropositive. The specimen sequenced was PBMCs. The CDR3, as DNA: TGTGCCAGCAGCTTAGGGATTAACAGGGGTTATGGCAATCAGCCCCAGCATTTT. This encodes CASSLGINRGYGNQPQHF.